Following are 27 T cell receptor beta chains from one sample sequenced in a study of memory CD4+ T cells and cytomegalovirus serostatus. Single viable CD3+CD4+CD8-CD45RO+ cells were sorted as the memory CD4+ T cells. Assay used: immunoSEQ multiplex PCR; TCRdb lists only in-frame clones, some missing. Among 60,000 to 75,000 clones listed, 80% were seen once. The sequencing input was memory CD4+ T cells from blood. The receptors were gathered from an adult in good health and CMV-seronegative. Some clones in this sample may be carry-over from other donors' samples.

The V call is TRBV5-6, the J call TRBJ1-3; the D is unclear. The CDR3 extends over 15 amino acids. V was cut by 1 base and J by 4 bases, with 12 bases left in between. Germline V lookup: CDR1 SGHDT, CDR2 YYEEEE. The CDR3 region has the DNA TGTGCCAGCAGCTTGCGGCCTGAATCAGGAAACACCATATATTTT. This sequence encodes CASSLRPESGNTIYF.

This chain joins TRBV18 and TRBJ1-3; D might be TRBD1 (5 bases). This CDR3 region has 16 residues. Trimming removed 3 bases from V and 0 bases from J, with 12 bases in between. From germline, CDR1 is KGHSH and CDR2 LQKENI. CDR3 loop: CASSPDRDGSGNTIYF. CDR3 in DNA: TGTGCCAGCTCACCCGACCGGGACGGCTCTGGAAACACCATATATTTT.

This rearrangement joins TRBV30 to TRBJ1-2; D not certain. Trimming stripped 4 bases from V and 6 bases from J, with 12 bases between. CDR1 and CDR2 from the germline V gene are GTSNPN and SVGIG (reference sequence). The CDR3 spans 12 residues. The DNA for the CDR3 is TGTGCCTGGATTTCGAGAGTCCATGGCTACACCTTC. Its translation: CAWISRVHGYTF.

The rearrangement uses TRBV18 and TRBJ1-2, with 8 bases that match TRBD1. The CDR3 is 18 residues long. CDR1 is KGHSH and CDR2 is LQKENI in the germline V gene. The J segment lost 6 bases and the V segment lost 6 bases, leaving 21 bases of the junction unmatched. This CDR3 is CASSRGQGGTLITNGYTF. The CDR3 nucleotides read TGTGCCAGCTCCCGAGGACAGGGAGGAACCTTAATCACTAATGGCTACACCTTC.

This rearrangement joins TRBV5-6 to TRBJ1-1; possible D gene TRBD1, 5 bases. The V and J ends lost 1 base and 1 base respectively, with 5 bases between them. Germline V gives CDR1 SGHDT, CDR2 YYEEEE. This CDR3 has 13 residues. CDR3 in DNA: TGTGCCAGCAGCTTGCAGGGGAACACTGAAGCTTTCTTT. It specifies CASSLQGNTEAFF.

The rearrangement joins TRBV7-8 to TRBJ1-2; 8 bases align to TRBD1. The germline CDR1 and CDR2 sequences are SGHVS and FQNEAQ. The CDR3 has 17 residues. V gave up 1 base and J gave up 12 bases; unmatched junction bases: 19. CDR3 sequence: CASSLGYRGTSPNPNTF. As DNA, the CDR3 is TGTGCCAGCAGCTTAGGGTACAGGGGGACCTCCCCCAACCCCAACACCTTC.

This chain links TRBV28 with TRBJ1-1, with D unclear. The CDR3 covers 12 residues. With 10 bases removed from V and 4 bases from J, the gap between germline ends came to 13 bases. Germline CDR1 is MDHEN and CDR2 is SYDVKM. Written as DNA, the CDR3 is TGTGCCACCCTTGCCGGGAGCACTGAAGCTTTCTTT. This encodes CATLAGSTEAFF.

The chain carries TRBV10-3 and TRBJ2-3; D remains ambiguous. The CDR3 has 15 amino acids. From germline, CDR1 is ENHRY and CDR2 SYGVKD. Deletions cut 0 bases from V and 1 base from J, with 8 bases between. The CDR3 loop is CAISESTSRTDTQYF. DNA of the CDR3: TGTGCCATCAGTGAGTCGACTTCACGCACAGATACGCAGTATTTT.

On this clone itself: Other DNA sequences within the sample encode an identical CDR3. The CDR3 bases are TGTGCCAGCAGTTTATCGAAAGGACGTAGCACAGATACGCAGTATTTT. This encodes CASSLSKGRSTDTQYF. The chain combines TRBV27 with TRBJ2-3; D is uncertain. V was shortened by 0 bases and J by 0 bases, with 10 bases between the two germline ends. The CDR3 consists of 16 residues. Looked up from germline, CDR1 is MNHEY and CDR2 is SMNVEV (reference sequence).

The chain is built from TRBV28 and TRBJ2-7; D perhaps matches TRBD2 (6 bases). The CDR3 contains 15 residues. Per germline, CDR1 MDHEN and CDR2 SYDVKM. V shed 8 bases and J shed 4 bases, with 21 bases lying between them. CDR3 in DNA: TGTGCCAGCCGTACAGGTTGGGGGAGCGGGTACGAGCAGTACTTC. Protein product: CASRTGWGSGYEQYF.

The rearrangement links TRBV2 to TRBJ2-1, with 8 bases matching TRBD1. Per the germline V gene, CDR1 is SNHLY and CDR2 is FYNNEI. Trimming at V came to 6 bases and at J to 14 bases, leaving 12 bases not matched to a gene. The CDR3 consists of 13 residues. CDR3 in amino acids: CASSSTGGPPEFF. The CDR3 DNA is TGTGCCAGCAGCTCTACAGGGGGTCCCCCGGAGTTCTTC.

Of note for this clone: One end of the junction varies from germline; a read error may be responsible. The CDR3 here is CASSRGQLETQYF. In nucleotides, the CDR3 is TGTGCTAGCAGCCGAGGACAGCTAGAGACCCAGTACTTC. This chain joins TRBV7-7 and TRBJ2-5; the D gene is possibly TRBD1 (6 bases). In germline, CDR1 is SSHAT, CDR2 FNYEAQ (reference sequence). The CDR3 loop spans 13 amino acids.

In its sample, this clone was seen a few times. This chain joins TRBV29-1 and TRBJ1-1; a weak D match, TRBD1 (6 bases). V gave up 7 bases and J gave up 1 base, with 13 bases separating them. Germline values: CDR1 SQVTM, CDR2 ANQGSEA. The CDR3 totals 13 residues. DNA of the CDR3: TGCAGCGCTACGGGACAAGAGAACACTGAAGCTTTCTTT. Its translation is CSATGQENTEAFF.

This chain links TRBV5-1 with TRBJ2-1, with TRBD1 identical over 7 bases. The CDR3 runs 13 residues. In germline, CDR1 is SGHRS, CDR2 YFSETQ. After removal of 4 bases from V and 7 bases from J, the junction contained 5 bases not matched to a gene. The CDR3 loop reads CASSLQGWNEQFF. The CDR3 bases are TGCGCCAGCAGCCTACAGGGGTGGAATGAGCAGTTCTTC.

The chain couples TRBV7-9 to TRBJ1-1; no definite D call. Trimming pared 8 bases from V and 9 bases from J, leaving 22 bases between. This CDR3 contains 14 residues. From germline, CDR1 is SEHNR and CDR2 FQNEAQ (reference sequence). The chain's CDR3 is CASSSFPGVWKAFF. For the CDR3, the DNA is TGTGCCAGCTCCTCATTCCCTGGAGTATGGAAAGCTTTCTTT. The complete variable domain, with remaining parts taken from reference TRBV7-9 and TRBJ1-1, reads DTGVSQNPRHKITKRGQNVTFRCDPISEHNRLYWYRQTLGQGPEFLTYFQNEAQLEKSRLLSDRFSAERPKGSFSTLEIQRTEQGDSAMYLCASSSFPGVWKAFFGQGTRLTVV.

A few counts support this clone. The chain is built from TRBV6-5 and TRBJ1-2, with D possibly matching TRBD1 (5 bases). V shed 6 bases and J shed 6 bases, with 17 bases lying between them. This CDR3 is built from 14 residues. CDR1 and CDR2 from the germline V gene are MNHEY and SVGAGI. This CDR3 is CASRSWGEKDGYTF. CDR3 sequence (DNA): TGTGCCAGCAGGTCCTGGGGGGAGAAGGATGGCTACACCTTC.

The chain has TRBV30 and TRBJ1-1, with D unclear. The CDR3 runs 17 residues. Between the trimmed V and J ends, which lost 4 bases and 4 bases, there was a span of 25 bases. Per the germline V gene, CDR1 is GTSNPN and CDR2 is SVGIG (reference sequence). DNA for the CDR3: TGTGCCTGGAAATTAAGTGAGGCCTCACTGGGGAGCACTGAAGCTTTCTTT. Its translation is CAWKLSEASLGSTEAFF.

This chain uses TRBV7-2 with TRBJ2-3, with D possibly being TRBD1 or TRBD2 (6 bases each). Trimming took 5 bases from V and 5 from J, leaving 14 bases between them. Per germline, CDR1 SGHTA and CDR2 FQGNSA. The CDR3 contains 14 residues. This chain's CDR3 is CASSPGAILDTQYF. CDR3 nucleotides: TGTGCCAGCAGCCCGGGGGCGATCCTAGATACGCAGTATTTT.

The J gene is TRBJ2-7, the V gene TRBV5-1, with 7 bases fitting TRBD1. The CDR3 is made up of 14 amino acids. With V trimmed by 2 bases and J by 5 bases, 7 bases remained unmatched. Germline CDR1 is SGHRS and CDR2 is YFSETQ. In nucleotides, the CDR3 is TGCGCCAGCAGCTTACAGGGGAACAGCGACGAGCAGTACTTC. It encodes CASSLQGNSDEQYF.

This sequence joins TRBV6-5 and TRBJ2-3; 8 bases fit TRBD1. CDR3 size: 13 residues. Germline V lookup: CDR1 MNHEY, CDR2 SVGAGI. V shed 6 bases and J 12 bases; nucleotides not matched to a gene: 11. CDR3 amino acids: CASSLTPTGAQYF. Written as DNA, the CDR3 is TGTGCCAGCAGCCTCACTCCGACAGGGGCCCAGTATTTT.

V gene TRBV30 combines with J gene TRBJ1-3; the D is unclear. The CDR3 consists of 14 residues. CDR1 GTSNPN and CDR2 SVGIG come from the germline V gene (reference sequence). Trimming cost V 2 bases and J 0 bases, with 8 bases left between them. The DNA for the CDR3 is TGTGCCTGGAGTTCCCTTTCCTCTGGAAACACCATATATTTT. Its protein product is CAWSSLSSGNTIYF.

The chain couples TRBV7-8 to TRBJ2-2; 9 bases fit TRBD2. The CDR3 extends over 16 amino acids. V shed 3 bases and J 4 bases; nucleotides not matched to a gene: 6. Germline V lookup: CDR1 SGHVS, CDR2 FQNEAQ. The CDR3 reads CASSFLQREVTGELFF. The CDR3 DNA is TGTGCCAGCAGCTTTCTTCAGCGGGAGGTCACCGGGGAGCTGTTTTTT.

The chain employs TRBV28 and TRBJ2-1; D may be TRBD2 (5 bases). Between the trimmed V and J ends, which lost 8 bases and 5 bases, there was a span of 10 bases. This CDR3 region has 12 residues. Germline CDR1 and CDR2: MDHEN and SYDVKM. Here the CDR3 DNA reads TGTGCCAGCGAGGGATTGAACAATGAGCAGTTCTTC. Translated, it gives CASEGLNNEQFF.

The J gene is TRBJ2-1, the V gene TRBV5-1, with D uncertain. The CDR3 totals 14 residues. V lost 0 bases to trimming and J lost 4 bases, with 8 bases between them. Germline loops: CDR1 SGHRS, CDR2 YFSETQ. CDR3 region: CASSLVASYNEQFF. CDR3 DNA sequence: TGCGCCAGCAGCTTGGTAGCCTCTTACAATGAGCAGTTCTTC.

This sequence joins TRBV18 and TRBJ1-4; possible D gene TRBD1, 5 bases. The germline V gene encodes CDR1 KGHSH and CDR2 LQKENI. The ends were cut back, 4 bases at V and 7 bases at J, with 10 bases in the middle. CDR3 size: 13 residues. Here the CDR3 reads CASSLRDGEKLFF. CDR3 DNA: TGTGCCAGCTCACTCAGGGACGGTGAAAAACTGTTTTTT.

The chain links TRBV10-3 to TRBJ2-3; TRBD2 matches at 8 bases. The germline V gene encodes CDR1 ENHRY and CDR2 SYGVKD. The junction had 8 bases not matched to a gene; V was cut back by 4 bases and J by 2 bases. The CDR3 runs to 16 residues. The CDR3 here is CAISGGAGVSTDTQYF. CDR3 nucleotide sequence: TGTGCCATCAGTGGGGGAGCGGGGGTCTCCACAGATACGCAGTATTTT.

The V call is TRBV6-5, the J call TRBJ2-5; possibly TRBD1 for D (6 bases). The CDR3 runs 14 residues. The V and J ends lost 3 bases and 5 bases respectively, with 13 bases between them. Germline values: CDR1 MNHEY, CDR2 SVGAGI. The CDR3 spells CASSYDGGLETQYF. For the CDR3, the DNA is TGTGCCAGCAGTTATGATGGGGGCCTCGAGACCCAGTACTTC.